These T cell receptor beta chains were read from a single sample in a study of a mutant IDH1 vaccine in newly diagnosed glioma. These TCRs' antigens remain unknown. This table comes from immunoSEQ multiplex PCR, and its TCRdb copy is limited to in-frame clones, with some not included. This sample has tens of thousands of clones, with about 82% found just once. Sample: PBMCs, taken from a glioma patient whose treatment included an IDH1 peptide vaccine. The receptors come from a man in his forties with glioma. Some clones in this sample may be carry-over from other donors' samples. The CDR3 runs from the conserved cysteine through the conserved F or W. Fields, in order: CDR3 length, J gene, D gene, V gene, clone size, CDR3 DNA, CDR3 protein. A D gene is named only where the DNA matches it firmly. Not every row has a clone size; where given, it reads once, few, many or a size class.

15	TRBJ1-2	TRBD1	TRBV2	few	TGTGCCAGCAGTGAACCCCTAGCGGCAGGGGGCGGCTACACCTTC	CASSEPLAAGGGYTF
17	TRBJ2-7	TRBD2	TRBV14	NA	TGTGCCAGCAGCCAAGCCAGCTTCGCGGGGGTGGGCAACGAGCAGTACTTC	CASSQASFAGVGNEQYF
11	TRBJ1-1	TRBD1	TRBV7-9	NA	TGTGCCAGCAGCCAGCAGGGGGCAGCTTTCTTT	CASSQQGAAFF
15	TRBJ1-4	NA	TRBV4-1	NA	TGCGCCAGCAGCCAAGGGGCCGCCCGGGGGAGAAAACTGTTTTTT	CASSQGAARGRKLFF
13	TRBJ2-3	NA	TRBV2	NA	TGTGCCAGCAGTGAAGGGTTCACAGATACGCAGTATTTT	CASSEGFTDTQYF
16	TRBJ2-2	TRBD1	TRBV6-1	NA	TGTGCCAGCAGTGAAGTAGGGACAGGGGGTGCCGGGGAGCTGTTTTTT	CASSEVGTGGAGELFF
16	TRBJ1-1	NA	TRBV6-4	NA	TGTGCCAGCAGTGACGGGGAGGGACACATGAACACTGAAGCTTTCTTT	CASSDGEGHMNTEAFF
13	TRBJ1-5	NA	TRBV19	NA	TGTGCCAGTACGTCAGGGGAAAACCAGCCCCAGCATTTT	CASTSGENQPQHF
13	TRBJ2-7	NA	TRBV6-4	NA	TGTGCCAGCAGTGACATTTGGGGGTACGAGCAGTACTTC	CASSDIWGYEQYF
14	TRBJ2-3	NA	TRBV5-1	NA	TGCGCCAGCAGCCGACTAAGCCAGACAGATACGCAGTATTTT	CASSRLSQTDTQYF
14	TRBJ2-7	NA	TRBV28	NA	TGTGCCAGCAGCCAGAGGACATCCAATGGCGAGCAGTACTTC	CASSQRTSNGEQYF
13	TRBJ1-1	NA	TRBV18	NA	TGTGCCAGCTCACCAGGGCTAGGGACTGAAGCTTTCTTT	CASSPGLGTEAFF
16	TRBJ1-3	NA	TRBV6-5	NA	TGTGCCAGCAGTTACCAGCCGGGGGGGGCTGGAAACACCATATATTTT	CASSYQPGGAGNTIYF
15	TRBJ2-5	NA	TRBV30	NA	TGTGCCTGGAGTGTTTGGGATAAGGGGCAGGAGACCCAGTACTTC	CAWSVWDKGQETQYF
15	TRBJ1-4	TRBD1	TRBV7-2	NA	TGTGCCAGCAGCCCTCCGGGACAGGGACTGCAAAAACTGTTTTTT	CASSPPGQGLQKLFF
14	TRBJ1-5	TRBD1	TRBV10-2	NA	TGCGCCAGCAGTGCAAGACAGGGGATCCAGCCCCAGCATTTT	CASSARQGIQPQHF
14	TRBJ2-7	TRBD1	TRBV7-9	few	TGTGCCAGCAGCTTGGGACAGACCTCCTACGAGCAGTACTTC	CASSLGQTSYEQYF
15	TRBJ1-5	NA	TRBV15	NA	TGTGCCACCAGCAGAGATACTGGGGGGCTCGAGCCCCAGCATTTT	CATSRDTGGLEPQHF
14	TRBJ1-4	TRBD1	TRBV9	NA	TGTGCCAGCAGCGAGGGACAGGGGATTGAAAAACTGTTTTTT	CASSEGQGIEKLFF
13	TRBJ2-2	NA	TRBV6-1	few	TGTGCCAGCACTCGACCCCCTTTAGGGGAGCTGTTTTTT	CASTRPPLGELFF
17	TRBJ1-1	TRBD1	TRBV5-1	medium-sized	TGCGCCAGCGCCCCAGACCGGGACAGGGCCTTGAACACTGAAGCTTTCTTT	CASAPDRDRALNTEAFF
15	TRBJ1-2	TRBD1	TRBV25-1	NA	TGTGCCAGCAGTGACCAGGGGGCAAGTATGTATGGCTACACCTTC	CASSDQGASMYGYTF
16	TRBJ1-4	NA	TRBV7-8	few	TGTGCCAGCAGCTTAATCCCGGGTGGCCGGCCCGGGGGACTGTTTTTT	CASSLIPGGRPGGLFF
13	TRBJ1-1	NA	TRBV13	NA	TGTGCCAGCAGCTTAGAAAGGAACACTGAAGCTTTCTTT	CASSLERNTEAFF
16	TRBJ1-2	NA	TRBV15	NA	TGTGCCACCCTAATGGAGGCCGGACGAATTAACTATGGCTACACCTTC	CATLMEAGRINYGYTF
13	TRBJ1-1	NA	TRBV11-1	NA	TGTGCCAGCAGCGTCTCAGCGGCGGGCCAAGCTTTCTTT	CASSVSAAGQAFF
15	TRBJ2-3	NA	TRBV5-1	NA	TGCGCCAGCAGAACCGATGGATGGCAGACAGATACGCAGTATTTT	CASRTDGWQTDTQYF
14	TRBJ2-5	NA	TRBV5-4	NA	TGTGCCAGCAGCCCAACAGGGAGTGTGGAGACCCAGTACTTC	CASSPTGSVETQYF
12	TRBJ1-4	NA	TRBV29-1	few	TGCAGCGTTGCGACAGCTAATGAAAAACTGTTTTTT	CSVATANEKLFF
14	TRBJ2-7	NA	TRBV6-6	NA	TGTGCCACCACGGAGGCGGGGAGCTCCTACGAGCAGTACTTC	CATTEAGSSYEQYF
16	TRBJ1-4	TRBD1	TRBV7-8	NA	TGTGCCAGCAGCTTAGCTATGGACAGGGCGGGTGAAAAACTGTTTTTT	CASSLAMDRAGEKLFF
16	TRBJ2-3	NA	TRBV2	NA	TGTGCCAGCAGTGAAGGAAGCAGAGCTAGCACAGATACGCAGTATTTT	CASSEGSRASTDTQYF
15	TRBJ1-2	TRBD1	TRBV29-1	NA	TGCAGCACCCGGGACAGGGGGCCTCGCGGCTATGGCTACACCTTC	CSTRDRGPRGYGYTF
15	TRBJ1-5	NA	TRBV4-1	few	TGCGCCAGCAGCCAAGTCCAGGAACGGGGACAGCCCCAGCATTTT	CASSQVQERGQPQHF
16	TRBJ2-7	TRBD1	TRBV4-1	NA	TGCGCCAGCAGCCAAGAGCCGGGACAGGGGAGGTACGAGCAGTACTTC	CASSQEPGQGRYEQYF
14	TRBJ1-4	NA	TRBV29-1	NA	TGCAGCGTTGATCTAGGGCAAGCTAATGAAAAACTGTTTTTT	CSVDLGQANEKLFF
15	TRBJ1-1	TRBD1	TRBV5-4	few	TGTGCCAGCAGCTTTTCCTGGACAGGGGACACTGAAGCTTTCTTT	CASSFSWTGDTEAFF